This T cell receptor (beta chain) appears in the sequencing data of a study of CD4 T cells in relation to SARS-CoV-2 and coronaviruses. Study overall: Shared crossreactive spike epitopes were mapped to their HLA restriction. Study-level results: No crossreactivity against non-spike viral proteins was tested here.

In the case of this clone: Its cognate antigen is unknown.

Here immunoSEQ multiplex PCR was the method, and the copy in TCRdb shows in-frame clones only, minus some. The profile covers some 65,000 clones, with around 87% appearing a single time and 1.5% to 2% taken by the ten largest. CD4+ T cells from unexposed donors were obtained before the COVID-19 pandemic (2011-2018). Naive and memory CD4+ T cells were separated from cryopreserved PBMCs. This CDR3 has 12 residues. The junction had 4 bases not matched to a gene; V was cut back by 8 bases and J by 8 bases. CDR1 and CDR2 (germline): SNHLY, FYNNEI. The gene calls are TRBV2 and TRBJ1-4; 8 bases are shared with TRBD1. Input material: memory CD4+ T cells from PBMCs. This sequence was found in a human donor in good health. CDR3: CASDTGGEKLFF. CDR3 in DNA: TGTGCCAGCGACACAGGGGGAGAAAAACTGTTTTTT.